This TCR beta chain emerged from a study of regulatory T cells in long-lasting Graves disease (dated by TCRdb to the early 2020s). In terms of the full investigation: Patients with newly diagnosed Graves' disease had been on antithyroid drugs for under 3 months. Peripheral blood TCR sequencing and RNA sequencing compared persistent Graves' disease patients with newly diagnosed Graves' disease patients. The study took place in China and was registered as a clinical trial. TCR sequencing covered approximately 13 persistent and some 20 newly diagnosed Graves' disease patients, around 33 samples in total.

Notes on this clonotype: This receptor's antigen is unknown. One base away there is no much larger clone; base qualities are not given.

Preparation of the library involved multiplex PCR. Sequencing relied on an Illumina HiSeq 4000. iRepertoire HTBI primers and Arm-PCR amplification of CDR3 regions were used to construct TCR beta libraries. Gel purification was performed on PCR products prior to sequencing. Per the source publication's procedure: Gene usage analysis of CDR3 amino acid clonotypes used the 50 to 70 TRBV and around 14 TRBJ segments found across samples. COPE and FqMerger were used to merge the filtered high-quality paired reads into contigs. BLAST was used to align contigs to the IMGT TRBV, TRBD and TRBJ reference genes, and CDR3 was defined following IMGT. Highly expanded clones were defined as clonotypes with a frequency above 0.1%. Shannon entropy served as the measure of repertoire diversity, while the Gini coefficient captured V-J evenness. Clonotypes shared by more than one individual were considered public. The public reads were reprocessed in TCRdb via fastp at Q25 and MiXCR, keeping in-frame beta chains. Entries that share a CDR3 protein sequence are merged under the most common genes and DNA. The V and J calls reflect TCRdb's pipeline rather than the authors' work. A total of more than 300,000 distinct CDR3 sequences appear in this sample, 15% to 20% of them only once. 20% to 25% of the sample comes from the top ten.

Here is what the overall study found, with its caveats: Lower TCR Shannon entropy and fewer highly expanded clones were observed in persistent Graves' disease patients than in newly diagnosed patients, which suggested clonal expansion. Persistent patients shared more public clonotypes among themselves (around 2,500) than newly diagnosed patients did (about 900). Persistent disease showed preferential use of TRBV28, TRBJ1-2 and TRBJ2-5, whereas newly diagnosed disease favored TRBV20-1 and TRBJ2-1. The small sample size was acknowledged by the authors as a limitation that may reduce accuracy. Sequencing and analysis were limited to the TCR beta chain. Peripheral blood alone was examined, since thyroid tissue, which constituted the primary lesion, could not be accessed.

Trimming takes 0 bases from V and 6 bases from J, and the germline ends sit 13 bases apart. In the germline V gene, CDR1 corresponds to SGHRS and CDR2 to YFSETQ. From its cysteine to its phenylalanine, the CDR3 spans 14 amino acids. Only CDR3 DNA remains: 42 bases, in frame from the first base. Per the publication, the time point label means: newly diagnosed GD, antithyroid drugs for less than 3 months. For both TCR sequencing and RNA sequencing, RNA was extracted from PBMCs using TRIzol. The diagnosis of Graves' disease was made according to American Thyroid Association guidelines. Recruitment of patients was carried out at an endocrinology department in Xi'an, China. Each patient gave approximately 8.8 milliliters of peripheral blood, collected in an EDTA anticoagulant tube. PBMCs were isolated by Ficoll Paque Plus density gradient separation without further T cell sorting. An Agilent 2100 Bioanalyzer and agarose gel were used to check RNA quality, and a NanoDrop 2000 was used to measure RNA concentration.

These data were also reused for a study on T cells in Graves' hyperthyroidism and ophthalmopathy. Looking at the second paper: Stable Graves' hyperthyroidism was defined as the absence of progression to ophthalmopathy over 18 months of follow-up. The hyperthyroidism patients were between 18 and 65 years old and newly diagnosed, with a disease duration of less than 2 months. Exclusion was applied to patients with uncontrolled infections, other autoimmune diseases, pregnancy or lactation. Clinical symptoms, serum thyroxine and TRAb, thyroid ultrasound, and orbital computed tomography formed the basis for the diagnoses. The TCR CDR3 was subjected to a first round of RT-PCR using the HTBI primer set and the Qiagen OneStep RT-PCR kit. Blood samples also contained most of the expanded thyroid clonotypes (frequency above 0.001), which suggests that blood repertoires may reflect thyroid immune responses. In cross-validation, a model built on a 13 V-J signature told ophthalmopathy apart from stable hyperthyroidism with 87.88% sensitivity and approximately 81% specificity, and in testing the same model reached 80%/75%. In validation, progression to ophthalmopathy was predicted by the model with around 70% sensitivity and roughly 72% specificity, a median of approximately 6.5 months before onset. TCR V-J signatures able to tell the groups apart were searched for in a discovery cohort of more than 90 patients, of whom about 40 had Graves' ophthalmopathy and 57 had stable Graves' hyperthyroidism. Whether ophthalmopathy could be predicted prospectively was tested in an independent validation cohort made up of approximately 19 hyperthyroidism patients plus 17 patients who later progressed to ophthalmopathy. The roughly 94 discovery patients were randomly split 7:3 into training and test sets. Thyroid tissue and blood T-cell repertoires from several Graves' hyperthyroidism patients were also compared in the study. After blood sampling, hyperthyroidism patients were treated with methimazole at a starting dose of 30 mg daily, and ophthalmopathy patients were treated with high-dose intravenous methylprednisolone. Libraries were constructed in a second round of multiplex PCR, after which size selection and purification were performed. Libraries were sequenced paired-end with 100 bp reads on an Illumina HiSeq2000. Raw data were processed with SOAPnuke, discarding reads with adapters, uncalled bases, mean Phred below 15, or no exact constant-primer or identifier match. COPE v1.2.5 was used to merge high-quality paired reads, and clonotypes were defined as unique nucleotide sequences. MiTCR v1.1 was used to align the clonotypes against IMGT TRBV, TRBD and TRBJ reference segments. Analysis was restricted to V-J combinations with a frequency above 0.0001, which covered approximately 99% of repertoires. The TCS score was defined as F50 (clonal expansion) divided by E x V (chaos), with BLOSUM62-based TCRdist calculated between CDR3 peptides within each V-J. Welch's t-statistics and random forest reduced approximately 520 V-J features to 13, which were used in a naive Bayes classifier (R e1071). Sample size was not statistically predetermined, and blinding of investigators to group allocation was not performed. According to the paper, TCR Vbeta CDR3 sequencing was carried out on 135 peripheral blood samples, which came from about 45 ophthalmopathy, under 80 hyperthyroidism and roughly 17 progressor patients.

The sequence was collected from a woman between 18 and 29 years old with Graves disease. Donor details come from another sample of the same person, matched by shared clones. This sequence uses TRBV5-1 and TRBJ2-7; the D gene is possibly TRBD1, with 6 bases matching. The sample here was peripheral blood mononuclear cells (PBMCs), taken at new diagnosis, from a patient treated with antithyroid drugs. The CDR3 sequence is CASSLDRVGGEQYF. The DNA sequence is as follows: TGCGCCAGCAGCTTGGACAGGGTAGGTGGCGAGCAGTACTTC.